This is a list of T cell receptor beta chains from one sample in a study of T cell responses to AZD1222 COVID-19 vaccine. TCRdb keeps only in-frame clones here, not all; method: immunoSEQ multiplex PCR. Of 150,000 or so clones listed, roughly nine tenths were seen once; the top ten hold 4.5% to 6%. This sample comprised peripheral blood, obtained on day 0 of AZD1222 vaccination. These TCRs come from an adult in good health. The CDR3 runs from the conserved cysteine through the conserved F or W. A D gene is named only where the DNA matches it firmly. Only some rows state a clone size, as once, few, many or a class for expanded clones.

V gene	clone size	D gene	J gene	CDR3 DNA	CDR3 protein
TRBV27	.	TRBD2	TRBJ2-7	TGTGCCAGCACGGGGGGGGGATCTTACGAGCAGTACTTC	CASTGGGSYEQYF
TRBV11-2	.	.	TRBJ2-7	TGTGCCAGCAGCTTAGACCCCCTACGGGAGCAGTACTTC	CASSLDPLREQYF
TRBV4-2	.	.	TRBJ2-1	TGTGCCAGCAGCCAAGAAGGCAGCAGCTCCTACAATGAGCAGTTCTTC	CASSQEGSSSYNEQFF
TRBV6-5	.	.	TRBJ2-7	TGTGCCAGCAGTCCAAACCCGAAGGCCAAGGGAGGGCAGTACTTC	CASSPNPKAKGGQYF
TRBV28	.	TRBD1	TRBJ2-5	TGTGCCAGCAGTTTTAGGAACAGGGGGTGGGCCCAGTACTTC	CASSFRNRGWAQYF
TRBV6-5	.	.	TRBJ2-3	TGTGCCAGCGGGGGTCGTCCGTCGGATACGCAGTATTTT	CASGGRPSDTQYF
TRBV27	once	TRBD1	TRBJ2-5	TGTGCCAGCAGTACAAATCCCCCGACAGGGCGCCAAGAGACCCAGTACTTC	CASSTNPPTGRQETQYF
TRBV14	.	TRBD1	TRBJ1-1	TGTGCCAGCAGTTTAAGTCAGGGGGCCACTGAAGCTTTCTTT	CASSLSQGATEAFF
TRBV30	once	.	TRBJ2-5	TGTGCCTGGAGCAGAGGGTGGTTAGAGACCCAGTACTTC	CAWSRGWLETQYF
TRBV11-2	.	TRBD1	TRBJ1-3	TGTGCCAGCAGCCTAACAGGGGATTGGGGAAACACCATATATTTT	CASSLTGDWGNTIYF
TRBV7-2	.	.	TRBJ1-5	TGTGCCAGCACAAATTACGGCAATCAGCCCCAGCATTTT	CASTNYGNQPQHF
TRBV6-5	.	TRBD1	TRBJ2-7	TGTGCCAGCACCGCAGACAGGGGAAGGGTCTACGAGCAGTACTTC	CASTADRGRVYEQYF
TRBV11-2	.	.	TRBJ2-1	TGTGCCAGCAGCTTAGAACCCCAAAACTACAATGAGCAGTTCTTC	CASSLEPQNYNEQFF
TRBV7-9	.	.	TRBJ1-2	TGTGCCAGCAGCCAAAACCGGGGGCAAAACTATGGCTACACCTTC	CASSQNRGQNYGYTF
TRBV9	.	.	TRBJ1-6	TGTGCCAGCAGCCCTACCCCGGCAGGGGTTGCTTCACCCCTCCACTTT	CASSPTPAGVASPLHF
TRBV5-4	.	.	TRBJ1-6	TGTGCCAGCAGCCAACGAGTCACTACAGTCTATAATTCACCCCTCCACTTT	CASSQRVTTVYNSPLHF
TRBV6-6	.	.	TRBJ2-5	TGTGCCACCCAAGGGGAAGGGGAGACCCAGTACTTC	CATQGEGETQYF
TRBV19	.	TRBD2	TRBJ2-7	TGTGCCAGTAGTCTACGTCTAGCGGGAGGCCCCTACGAGCAGTACTTC	CASSLRLAGGPYEQYF
TRBV12-5	.	TRBD1	TRBJ2-2	TGTGCTAGTGAAAGGGGCAGGGGGCGTCCAAACACCGGGGAGCTGTTTTTT	CASERGRGRPNTGELFF
TRBV4-2	.	TRBD1	TRBJ1-4	TGTGCCAGCAGCCAAGTCTTGGACAGGGGATCAACTAATGAAAAACTGTTTTTT	CASSQVLDRGSTNEKLFF
TRBV30	.	.	TRBJ1-1	TGTGCCTGGAGTGTTATCCTTAACACTGAAGCTTTCTTT	CAWSVILNTEAFF
TRBV29-1	.	TRBD1	TRBJ2-1	TGCAGCACACGGGACAGCGTATACAATGAGCAGTTCTTC	CSTRDSVYNEQFF
TRBV2	.	.	TRBJ1-5	TGTGCCAGCAGTGAACAGGGGTTGGGCAATCAGCCCCAGCATTTT	CASSEQGLGNQPQHF
TRBV3-1/TRBV3-2	.	.	TRBJ2-2	TGTGCCAGCAGCCAAGTTGCCACCGGGGAGCTGTTTTTT	CASSQVATGELFF
TRBV7-9	once	TRBD2	TRBJ2-7	TGTGCCAGCAGCTTGACTAGCGGGAGCGGCGAGCAGTACTTC	CASSLTSGSGEQYF
TRBV30	.	.	TRBJ2-1	TGTGCCTGGAGTGTACTGGGCGGTACTGATTACAATGAGCAGTTCTTC	CAWSVLGGTDYNEQFF
TRBV28	once	TRBD1	TRBJ1-2	TGTGCCAGCACCACCGGGACAGTCTATGGCTACACCTTC	CASTTGTVYGYTF
TRBV19	.	.	TRBJ1-1	TGTGCCAGTAGTGGGAGACGGACGAACACTGAAGCTTTCTTT	CASSGRRTNTEAFF
TRBV19	.	TRBD1	TRBJ1-5	TGTGCCAGTACCGGGACAGGGCAAAGCAATCAGCCCCAGCATTTT	CASTGTGQSNQPQHF
TRBV25-1	.	.	TRBJ1-2	TGTGCCAGCACCCGAACGGTAGGGCCGTCCTATGGCTACACCTTC	CASTRTVGPSYGYTF
TRBV5-6	.	TRBD1	TRBJ2-2	TGTGCCAGCAGCTTCGGGACAGGGGAGATCACCGGGGAGCTGTTTTTT	CASSFGTGEITGELFF
TRBV2	.	TRBD1	TRBJ1-3	TGTGCCAGCAGTGGACGGGACAGCTCTGGAAACACCATATATTTT	CASSGRDSSGNTIYF
TRBV12-3/TRBV12-4	.	TRBD1	TRBJ1-2	TGTGCCAGCAGCTACAGGGGCTTGGGCTACACCTTC	CASSYRGLGYTF
TRBV7-8	.	TRBD2	TRBJ2-4	TGTGCCAGCAGCTTAGGGGCGGGAGCACCCATTCAGTACTTC	CASSLGAGAPIQYF
TRBV10-1	.	.	TRBJ1-4	TGCGCCAGCAGTGATCAGGGTGAAAAACTGTTTTTT	CASSDQGEKLFF
TRBV5-1	.	.	TRBJ2-3	TGCGCCAGCAGCTTGGACGGGGTTTCTAGCACAGATACGCAGTATTTT	CASSLDGVSSTDTQYF
TRBV28	.	.	TRBJ1-5	TGTGCCAGCAGTTTAAGGGGGACTGAACTTAGCAATCAGCCCCAGCATTTT	CASSLRGTELSNQPQHF
TRBV6-2/TRBV6-3	.	.	TRBJ2-5	TGTGCCAGCAGTCGGCCTCCCGCGGCCCAGTACTTC	CASSRPPAAQYF
TRBV7-2	.	.	TRBJ2-2	TGTGCCAGCAGCTCCAGCGGGTACACCGGGGAGCTGTTTTTT	CASSSSGYTGELFF
TRBV24-1	.	TRBD2	TRBJ2-1	TGTGCCACCAGTGATTCCCGACTAGCGGGAATCAATGAGCAGTTCTTC	CATSDSRLAGINEQFF
TRBV5-1	.	TRBD1	TRBJ1-3	TGCGCCAGCAGCTTAGGGGGCCCGGGAAACACCATATATTTT	CASSLGGPGNTIYF
TRBV19	.	.	TRBJ1-2	TGTGCCAGTAGTCGGGATGAAATGAATGGCTACACCTTC	CASSRDEMNGYTF
TRBV30	.	.	TRBJ1-2	TGTGCCTGGAGTCTGGACCTTGGGGGTGGCTACACCTTC	CAWSLDLGGGYTF
TRBV9	medium-sized	TRBD1	TRBJ1-1	TGTGCCAGCAGCGGTACAGGGGGCACTGAAGCTTTCTTT	CASSGTGGTEAFF
TRBV18	.	.	TRBJ2-3	TGTGCCAGCTCACCACAGGGGATCACAGATACGCAGTATTTT	CASSPQGITDTQYF
TRBV29-1	.	TRBD2	TRBJ2-2	TGCAGCGTTGAAGATGGGGCTAGCGGGAGCACCGGGGAGCTGTTTTTT	CSVEDGASGSTGELFF
TRBV6-5	.	.	TRBJ2-7	TGTGCCAGCACGCGTCAACACCCCTCCTACGAGCAGTACTTC	CASTRQHPSYEQYF
TRBV27	.	.	TRBJ1-3	TGTGCCAGCAGTTTTCGGACTCTCGGAAACACCATATATTTT	CASSFRTLGNTIYF
TRBV4-3	.	.	TRBJ1-2	TGCGCCAGCAGCCAAGATCAACAGGAACCCTATGGCTACACCTTC	CASSQDQQEPYGYTF
TRBV28	.	.	TRBJ1-2	TGTGCCAGCAGTGGACGGGACACTCTTCGTGGCTACACCTTC	CASSGRDTLRGYTF
TRBV2	.	.	TRBJ2-5	TGTGCCAGCAGTGCCCAGACAGACCAAGAGACCCAGTACTTC	CASSAQTDQETQYF
TRBV6-1	.	TRBD1	TRBJ1-4	TGTGCCAGCAGATTACAGGGGGGGAGTGAAAAACTGTTTTTT	CASRLQGGSEKLFF
TRBV14	once	TRBD2	TRBJ2-2	TGTGCCAGCAGCCAAGAAGAGACCTATAAAGGACTAGCGGGATGTGTCGGGGAGCTGTTTTTT	CASSQEETYKGLAGCVGELFF
TRBV4-1	.	TRBD2	TRBJ2-1	TGCGCCAGCAGCCTTGTCCTAGCGGGAGGGGTGCATGAGCAGTTCTTC	CASSLVLAGGVHEQFF
TRBV18	.	.	TRBJ1-2	TGTGCCAGCTCACCAGAACCCTCTAACTATGGCTACACCTTC	CASSPEPSNYGYTF
TRBV7-7	.	TRBD2	TRBJ2-5	TGTGCCAGCAGCTTATCGGGGGTAGCGGGTGCTATCCAAGAGACCCAGTACTTC	CASSLSGVAGAIQETQYF
TRBV5-1	.	.	TRBJ1-4	TGCGCCAGCAGCCCCGAAGCACAGCTAAATGAAAAACTGTTTTTT	CASSPEAQLNEKLFF